The TCR beta chain under discussion was sequenced for a study of CD8 T cells in ankylosing spondylitis. This clonotype was counted between two and nine times. The junction and the germline gene differ at one end; a read error may be behind it. CDR3 size: 16 residues. Germline CDR1 is MNHEY and CDR2 is SVGAGI. Molecular-barcoded quantitative 5'-RACE produced these TCR beta libraries. MiXCR, run by TCRdb on the 5' RACE reads, gives a single entry per CDR3 protein. Of more than 150,000 distinct CDR3 sequences listed, about 20% are singletons. V gene TRBV6-5 combines with J gene TRBJ2-7; 7 bases line up with TRBD1. This sequence was found in a male donor aged 10-35 years with ankylosing spondylitis or in good health (not recorded which). Material for sequencing was blood, either unsorted or a sorted T cell fraction (not recorded which). For the CDR3, the DNA is TGTGCCAGCAGTGACTCGAGCCGGGACAGTCGACCTAGGCAGTACTTC. It encodes CASSDSSRDSRPRQYF.